A single sample gave rise to the 9 T cell receptor beta chains below, sequenced in a study of CD8+ T cells in alopecia areata. The treatment denotes: oral pan-JAK inhibitor, 5-10 mg twice daily. Reverse transcribed after extraction, RNA yielded cDNA as the sequencing template. Measured with immunoSEQ multiplex PCR; TCRdb has only the in-frame clones, and not every one. The sample has approximately 210,000 clones, 60% seen once. Here the sequenced sample was CD4+ T cells sorted from blood, taken at week 24, from a patient treated with tofacitinib. The origin of the receptors is a human donor with alopecia areata.

This clone occurred once. The rearrangement links TRBV6-5 to TRBJ2-2; perhaps TRBD1 as D (6 bases). Trimming removed 2 bases at V and 5 bases at J, with 12 bases between. CDR3 size: 15 residues. The germline V gene has CDR1 MNHEY and CDR2 SVGAGI. CDR3 residues: CASSYQGMVTGELFF. CDR3 sequence (DNA): TGTGCCAGCAGTTACCAGGGGATGGTGACCGGGGAGCTGTTTTTT.

This clone was seen a handful of times. CDR3 sequence reads: CASSVLGTDPYGYTF. As DNA, the CDR3 is TGTGCCAGCAGCGTCCTTGGGACAGACCCTTATGGCTACACCTTC. This chain links TRBV6-5 with TRBJ1-2; TRBD1 aligns across 7 bases. Looked up from germline, CDR1 is MNHEY and CDR2 is SVGAGI. V lost 6 bases, J lost 5 bases, and 12 bases stayed unmatched. The CDR3 is 15 residues long.

This clone turned up a few times. The chain is built from TRBV6-5 and TRBJ2-1; D is unresolved. Germline lookup yields CDR1 MNHEY and CDR2 SVGAGI. The CDR3 extends over 12 amino acids. V lost 0 bases, J lost 9 bases, and 6 bases lay in between. The CDR3 DNA follows: TGTGCCAGCAGTTACTCGAGAGTTGAGCAGTTCTTC. Translated, it gives CASSYSRVEQFF.

This chain connects TRBV27 to TRBJ2-2; 8 bases are a match to TRBD1. After removal of 6 bases from V and 4 bases from J, the junction contained 7 bases not matched to a gene. The CDR3 extends over 15 amino acids. From germline, CDR1 is MNHEY and CDR2 SMNVEV (reference sequence). This CDR3 is CASRRDRPSTGELFF. The CDR3 DNA is TGTGCCAGCAGACGGGACAGGCCGAGCACCGGGGAGCTGTTTTTT.

This clone is judged medium-sized. This chain links TRBV7-6 with TRBJ2-3, with 8 nucleotides matching TRBD1. The CDR3 loop spans 15 amino acids. The germline V gene encodes CDR1 SGHVS and CDR2 FNYEAQ. V was clipped by 0 bases and J by 4 bases; unmatched bases: 3. The CDR3 coding sequence is TGTGCCAGCAGCTTAGCCAGGACAGGGTCAGATACGCAGTATTTT. Translating it yields CASSLARTGSDTQYF.

The J gene is TRBJ2-5, the V gene TRBV11-2; D uncertain. This CDR3 is built from 13 residues. Germline values: CDR1 SGHAT, CDR2 FQNNGV. The V end lost 4 bases, the J end lost 6 bases, and 12 bases lay between the germline ends. CDR3 residues: CASSSQELQTQYF. CDR3 sequence (DNA): TGTGCCAGCAGCTCCCAAGAGCTCCAGACCCAGTACTTC. Full variable domain (missing parts from reference TRBV11-2 and TRBJ2-5): EAGVAQSPRYKIIEKRQSVAFWCNPISGHATLYWYQQILGQGPKLLIQFQNNGVVDDSQLPKDRFSAERLKGVDSTLKIQPAKLEDSAVYLCASSSQELQTQYFGPGTRLLVL.

There are a few counts of this clone. The chain combines TRBV2 with TRBJ1-1, with D perhaps matching TRBD1 (5 bases). CDR3 length: 13 residues. Germline-derived CDR1 and CDR2 are SNHLY and FYNNEI. V lost 4 bases, J lost 11 bases, and 17 bases lay in between. The CDR3 sequence: CASSVEGADYAFF. The CDR3 nucleotides read TGTGCCAGCAGTGTTGAAGGGGCAGATTATGCTTTCTTT.

The V gene is TRBV7-2, the J gene TRBJ1-5; unclear D gene. V was trimmed by 1 base and J by 0 bases, leaving 7 bases between them. CDR1 and CDR2 (germline): SGHTA, FQGNSA. The CDR3 contains 15 residues. The CDR3 DNA sequence: TGTGCCAGCAGCTTAGGCATCTATAGCAATCAGCCCCAGCATTTT. Its translation is CASSLGIYSNQPQHF.

This clone was recorded a few times. The chain employs TRBV19 and TRBJ1-2; 10 bases are shared with TRBD1. CDR3 size: 14 residues. V trimming: 5 bases; J trimming: 6 bases; junction bases outside the gene matches: 6. Germline V CDR1 and CDR2: LNHDA, SQIVND (reference sequence). As DNA, the CDR3 is TGTGCCAGTAGTGTGACCGGGACAGGGGATGGCTACACCTTC. It specifies CASSVTGTGDGYTF.